Below, one TCR beta chain is given with its context. Data came from immunoSEQ multiplex PCR; TCRdb stores just in-frame clones and leaves some out. The repertoire holds 200,000 to 250,000 clones, with approximately 91% as singletons. With V trimmed by 5 bases and J by 2 bases, 3 bases remained unmatched. The CDR3 is 14 amino acids. Germline-derived CDR1 and CDR2 are ENHRY and SYGVKD. The sample originates from a study of blood T cell repertoires in COVID-19. The sample comprised peripheral blood. The chain has TRBV10-3 and TRBJ1-2; 9 bases fit TRBD1. The receptor's source is a man aged 45-60 years with COVID-19, enrolled during active disease. CDR3 DNA: TGTGCCATCAGTAAGGACAGGGGCAACTATGGCTACACCTTC. Its translation: CAISKDRGNYGYTF.